The 31 T cell receptor beta chains below all came from one sample that was sequenced in a study of blood T cell repertoires in COVID-19. Data came from immunoSEQ multiplex PCR; TCRdb stores just in-frame clones and leaves some out. The data show roughly 97,000 clones, with 75% to 85% seen just once and more than 4.5% held by the top ten. The sequenced sample consisted of peripheral blood. These receptors were collected from a man aged 55 to 69 with acute or convalescent COVID-19.

This clone has a handful of counts. The J gene is TRBJ2-2, the V gene TRBV10-1; D is perhaps TRBD2 (6 bases). The ends were cut back, 4 bases at V and 1 base at J, with 10 bases in the middle. Per the germline V gene, CDR1 is WNHNN and CDR2 is SYGVQD (reference sequence). The CDR3 is 15 amino acids. This CDR3 is CASSVGGLNTGELFF. The DNA for the CDR3 is TGCGCCAGCAGTGTCGGAGGGTTGAACACCGGGGAGCTGTTTTTT.

J is TRBJ1-1 and V is TRBV4-3; 8 bases fit TRBD1. This CDR3 spans 18 amino acids. CDR1 and CDR2 (germline): LGHNA, YSLEER. V gave up 0 bases and J gave up 1 base; unmatched junction bases: 10. As DNA, the CDR3 is TGCGCCAGCAGCCAAGATCCGACCCAGGGGGCAGGGAACACTGAAGCTTTCTTT. Translating gives CASSQDPTQGAGNTEAFF.

The rearrangement links TRBV6-5 to TRBJ1-1; weak D call: TRBD1 (5 bases). Germline V lookup: CDR1 MNHEY, CDR2 SVGAGI. Deletions cut 7 bases from V and 3 bases from J, with 15 bases between. The CDR3 length is 14 residues. CDR3: CASTLAGRDTEAFF. CDR3 nucleotide sequence: TGTGCCAGCACCCTCGCGGGGCGGGACACTGAAGCTTTCTTT.

The genes are TRBV4-3 and TRBJ1-5; D uncertain. The germline V and J ends were trimmed by 0 bases and 0 bases, with 24 bases remaining between them. This CDR3 comprises 21 residues. Germline CDR1 is LGHNA and CDR2 is YSLEER. CDR3 in amino acids: CASSQDSPAPGTLYSNQPQHF. DNA of the CDR3: TGCGCCAGCAGCCAAGACTCCCCGGCCCCGGGAACGCTTTATAGCAATCAGCCCCAGCATTTT.

The chain recombines TRBV5-1 with TRBJ1-4; D not resolved. This CDR3 is built from 13 residues. Germline loops: CDR1 SGHRS, CDR2 YFSETQ. The V end lost 0 bases, the J end lost 7 bases, and 7 bases lay between the germline ends. DNA of the CDR3: TGCGCCAGCAGCTTGGGGGCGCGTGAAAAACTGTTTTTT. Protein sequence: CASSLGAREKLFF.

The chain is built from TRBV28 and TRBJ1-3, with 8 bases that match TRBD1. Trimming removed 7 bases from V and 13 bases from J; junction bases left unmatched: 9. Germline loops: CDR1 MDHEN, CDR2 SYDVKM. CDR3 length: 12 amino acids. The CDR3, as DNA: TGTGCCAGCACCACAGGGGGGGACAGGATATATTTT. It translates to CASTTGGDRIYF.

The V and J genes are TRBV12-3 or TRBV12-4 and TRBJ2-3; D gene uncertain. V was clipped by 4 bases and J by 0 bases, with 5 bases between them. This CDR3 contains 13 residues. In nucleotides, the CDR3 is TGTGCCAGCAGTTCTGTGAGCACAGATACGCAGTATTTT. Amino acid sequence: CASSSVSTDTQYF.

This chain uses TRBV6-1 with TRBJ1-2; no definite D call. Germline V lookup: CDR1 MNHNS, CDR2 SASEGT. V was clipped by 1 base and J by 0 bases, with 6 bases between them. The CDR3 extends over 14 amino acids. The DNA for the CDR3 is TGTGCCAGCAGTGAAGGAGGAGCTAACTATGGCTACACCTTC. This codes for CASSEGGANYGYTF.

Notes on this clone: The DNA is left out, because the CDR3 cannot be placed on it with certainty; the CDR3 is given as TCRdb lists it. The chain combines TRBV28 with TRBJ1-1; the DNA was not compared with TRBD1, the D call given in the table. Per the germline V gene, CDR1 is MDHEN and CDR2 is SYDVKM. The CDR3 region is 14 residues in length, termini included. CDR3 protein: CASSFGPGNTEAFF.

The chain carries TRBV7-2 and TRBJ2-5, with D possibly TRBD1 on 6 matching bases. Germline lookup yields CDR1 SGHTA and CDR2 FQGNSA. Deletions cut 2 bases from V and 5 bases from J, with 12 bases between. This CDR3 has 14 residues. Here the CDR3 DNA reads TGTGCCAGCAGCTTATCCTGGCAGGGGGAGACCCAGTACTTC. It specifies CASSLSWQGETQYF.

The chain is built from TRBV14 and TRBJ1-6; possible D gene TRBD1, 6 bases. V was pared by 2 bases and J by 9 bases, with 8 bases between. Germline V lookup: CDR1 SGHDN, CDR2 FVKESK. The CDR3 consists of 13 residues. The CDR3 nucleotides are TGTGCCAGCAGCCAACAGGGGTTTTCACCCCTCCACTTT. This encodes CASSQQGFSPLHF.

The V gene is TRBV7-2, the J gene TRBJ1-5, with TRBD1 matching over 7 bases. J lost 7 bases, V lost 1 base, and 7 bases had no gene match. The CDR3 spans 15 residues. CDR1 and CDR2 (germline): SGHTA, FQGNSA. CDR3 region: CASSLGDSNGQPQHF. The CDR3 DNA is TGTGCCAGCAGCTTAGGGGACAGCAACGGCCAGCCCCAGCATTTT.

The rearrangement joins TRBV6-1 to TRBJ2-5; TRBD2 aligns across 11 bases. Germline V gene lookup returns CDR1 MNHNS and CDR2 SASEGT. The ends lost 4 bases at V and 2 bases at J; junction bases unmatched: 6. This CDR3 region has 16 residues. Here the CDR3 reads CASSVGRLAGQETQYF. CDR3 bases: TGTGCCAGCAGTGTGGGCAGACTAGCGGGACAAGAGACCCAGTACTTC.

The chain recombines TRBV19 with TRBJ1-2, with D unresolved. Germline V gene lookup returns CDR1 LNHDA and CDR2 SQIVND (reference sequence). The length of the CDR3 is 12 residues. The germline V and J ends were trimmed by 7 bases and 3 bases, with 9 bases remaining between them. CDR3 region: CASTADYYGYTF. CDR3 coding DNA: TGTGCCAGTACAGCAGACTACTATGGCTACACCTTC.

The chain combines TRBV6-5 with TRBJ2-2; D perhaps matches TRBD2 (6 bases). The germline CDR1 and CDR2 sequences are MNHEY and SVGAGI. The CDR3 is made up of 14 amino acids. V dropped 3 bases and J dropped 5 bases, with 10 bases sitting between them. CDR3 sequence (DNA): TGTGCCAGCAGTTATTCCGGGGGAACCGGGGAGCTGTTTTTT. It is translated as CASSYSGGTGELFF.

The V call is TRBV21-1, the J call TRBJ1-2; the D segment call TRBD1 is taken from the table without a DNA check. TRBV21-1 is a known pseudogene. CDR3 length equals 16 residues. The CDR3 reads CASSKPLTGGGYGYTF. For the CDR3, the DNA is TGTGCCAGCAGCAAACCATTGACAGGGGGCGGATATGGCTACACCTTC.

The V gene is TRBV27, the J gene TRBJ2-7; TRBD2 matches 8 bases. Germline CDR1 is MNHEY and CDR2 is SMNVEV (reference sequence). The ends lost 5 bases at V and 1 base at J; junction bases unmatched: 7. This CDR3 has 15 residues. This chain's CDR3 is CASSKRETQSYEQYF. In nucleotides, the CDR3 is TGTGCCAGCAGTAAGCGGGAGACACAGTCCTACGAGCAGTACTTC.

This clone has just a few counts. The rearrangement uses TRBV14 and TRBJ1-4, with 11 bases fitting TRBD1. The ends lost 4 bases at V and 8 bases at J; junction bases unmatched: 3. Germline loops: CDR1 SGHDN, CDR2 FVKESK. CDR3 length equals 14 residues. This chain's CDR3 is CASSPRTGGEKLFF. The CDR3 bases are TGTGCCAGCAGCCCTAGGACAGGGGGCGAAAAACTGTTTTTT.

The chain carries TRBV29-1 and TRBJ2-2; 9 positions match TRBD2. Germline trimming cut 5 bases from V and 2 bases from J; bases unmatched to any gene: 3. Germline V gives CDR1 SQVTM, CDR2 ANQGSEA. CDR3 length: 14 amino acids. As DNA, the CDR3 is TGCAGCGTTCGGACTAGCGAAAACACCGGGGAGCTGTTTTTT. This codes for CSVRTSENTGELFF.

The chain recombines TRBV7-3 with TRBJ2-7, with TRBD1 matching over 10 bases. The CDR3 is 15 residues long. Germline lookup yields CDR1 SGHTA and CDR2 FQGTGA. V gave up 2 bases and J gave up 5 bases; unmatched junction bases: 6. The CDR3 protein is CASSLQGTGVHEQYF. The CDR3 bases are TGTGCCAGCAGCTTACAGGGGACAGGGGTCCACGAGCAGTACTTC.

This chain joins TRBV28 and TRBJ2-2; 8 bases align to TRBD1. After removal of 6 bases from V and 1 base from J, the junction contained 7 bases not matched to a gene. The CDR3 has 16 amino acids. The germline V gene encodes CDR1 MDHEN and CDR2 SYDVKM. The CDR3 bases are TGTGCCAGCAGGGGGTTCGGACAGGGGAACACCGGGGAGCTGTTTTTT. It translates to CASRGFGQGNTGELFF. The whole variable domain, filled in from reference TRBV28 and TRBJ2-2, reads DVKVTQSSRYLVKRTGEKVFLECVQDMDHENMFWYRQDPGLGLRLIYFSYDVKMKEKGDIPEGYSVSREKKERFSLILESASTNQTSMYLCASRGFGQGNTGELFFGEGSRLTVL.

This clone has more than one count but fewer than ten. The chain is built from TRBV6-2 or TRBV6-3 and TRBJ1-5, with TRBD1 identical over 7 bases. With V trimmed by 2 bases and J by 5 bases, 0 bases remained unmatched. This CDR3 is built from 13 residues. Germline V lookup: CDR1 MNHEY, CDR2 SVGEGT. DNA for the CDR3: TGTGCCAGCAGTTACCAGGGGGATCAGCCCCAGCATTTT. Encoded protein: CASSYQGDQPQHF.

The CDR3 nucleotides read TGTGCCAGCAGTCTTGGCCGCGGGGAAGGCTACACCTTC. Translating it yields CASSLGRGEGYTF. The chain links TRBV5-4 to TRBJ1-2; D is uncertain. Trimming took 5 bases from V and 8 from J, leaving 16 bases between them. The V gene's germline CDR1 is SGHNT and CDR2 YYREEE (reference sequence). The CDR3 contains 13 residues.

The table lists this clone with a count of one. The V and J genes are TRBV7-9 and TRBJ1-4, with D perhaps matching TRBD1 (5 bases). The CDR3 spans 16 residues. The ends were cut back, 5 bases at V and 12 bases at J, with 25 bases in the middle. Germline-derived CDR1 and CDR2 are SEHNR and FQNEAQ (reference sequence). The CDR3 DNA is TGTGCCAGCAGCCCCATCGGGGGGGGATTTAATGGGGAACTGTTTTTT. This sequence encodes CASSPIGGGFNGELFF.

This rearrangement joins TRBV2 to TRBJ2-7, with 9 bases lining up with TRBD2. The CDR3 is 13 amino acids. In germline, CDR1 is SNHLY, CDR2 FYNNEI. Trimming at V came to 9 bases and at J to 6 bases, leaving 9 bases not matched to a gene. This CDR3 is CASAEVAGVEQYF. The CDR3 bases are TGTGCCAGTGCCGAGGTAGCGGGAGTCGAGCAGTACTTC.

The CDR3 loop reads CASQGIGYEQYF. In DNA form, the CDR3 reads TGTGCCAGTCAGGGGATAGGGTACGAGCAGTACTTC. The genes are TRBV19 and TRBJ2-7; a possible D gene is TRBD1 (6 bases). The CDR3 spans 12 residues. V gave up 8 bases and J gave up 4 bases, with 12 bases separating them. CDR1 LNHDA and CDR2 SQIVND come from the germline V gene (reference sequence).

J is TRBJ1-2 and V is TRBV7-2; a weak D match, TRBD1 (6 bases). CDR1 and CDR2 (germline): SGHTA, FQGNSA. This CDR3 spans 14 amino acids. V lost 4 bases to trimming and J lost 7 bases, with 16 bases between them. As DNA, the CDR3 is TGTGCCAGCAGCTCAAACAGGGCTGGCCGTGGCTACACCTTC. Protein: CASSSNRAGRGYTF. Full variable domain (remainder filled in from reference TRBV7-2 and TRBJ1-2): GAGVSQSPSNKVTEKGKDVELRCDPISGHTALYWYRQSLGQGLEFLIYFQGNSAPDKSGLPSDRFSAERTGGSVSTLTIQRTQQEDSAVYLCASSSNRAGRGYTFGSGTRLTVV.

Only one count was recorded for this clone. This rearrangement joins TRBV24-1 to TRBJ2-5, with 8 bases identical to TRBD2. V shed 5 bases and J 1 base; nucleotides not matched to a gene: 2. Germline CDR1 is KGHDR and CDR2 is SFDVKD. The CDR3 runs to 14 residues. In DNA, the CDR3 is TGTGCCACCAGTGCCCTAGCGGGCCAAGAGACCCAGTACTTC. Amino acid sequence: CATSALAGQETQYF.

The rearrangement joins TRBV13 to TRBJ2-1; 9 bases are shared with TRBD2. Looked up from germline, CDR1 is PRHDT and CDR2 is FYEKMQ (reference sequence). Germline trimming cut 7 bases from V and 8 bases from J; bases unmatched to any gene: 12. The length of the CDR3 is 15 residues. This CDR3 reads CASNVGGRAWDEQFF. The CDR3 DNA reads TGTGCCAGCAACGTCGGCGGGAGGGCCTGGGATGAGCAGTTCTTC.

This rearrangement joins TRBV3-1 (or the pseudogene TRBV3-2) to TRBJ1-2; no reliable D call. V was pared by 4 bases and J by 5 bases, with 17 bases between. CDR1 and CDR2 from the germline V gene are LGHDT and YNNKEL (reference sequence). The CDR3 is 15 residues long. CDR3 protein: CASSRGGLTGYGYTF. The CDR3, as DNA: TGTGCCAGCAGCCGGGGAGGCCTTACCGGTTATGGCTACACCTTC.

The chain carries TRBV4-3 and TRBJ2-3, with TRBD2 matching over 9 bases. The CDR3 is 18 amino acids. From germline, CDR1 is LGHNA and CDR2 YSLEER. Trimming at V came to 0 bases and at J to 0 bases, leaving 7 bases not matched to a gene. CDR3 in DNA: TGCGCCAGCAGCCAAGATTTGCTAGCGGGAACGAGCACAGATACGCAGTATTTT. The encoded protein is CASSQDLLAGTSTDTQYF.